These 6 T cell receptor beta chains were sequenced from one sample in a study of blood T cell repertoires in COVID-19. Measured with immunoSEQ multiplex PCR; TCRdb has only the in-frame clones, and not every one. The sample holds tens of thousands of clones, roughly nine tenths seen once. Sequenced sample: peripheral blood. Receptors originate from a man aged 40-49 years with COVID-19, enrolled during active disease.

CDR3 protein: CASSTLTGATTDTQYF. The CDR3 DNA is TGTGCCAGTAGTACCCTGACAGGGGCCACCACAGATACGCAGTATTTT. The rearrangement joins TRBV19 to TRBJ2-3; 8 bases align to TRBD1. The CDR3 loop spans 16 amino acids. Germline CDR1 reads LNHDA; CDR2 reads SQIVND (reference sequence). V trimming: 4 bases; J trimming: 2 bases; junction bases outside the gene matches: 8. Full variable domain (remainder filled in from reference TRBV19 and TRBJ2-3): DGGITQSPKYLFRKEGQNVTLSCEQNLNHDAMYWYRQDPGQGLRLIYYSQIVNDFQKGDIAEGYSVSREKKESFPLTVTSAQKNPTAFYLCASSTLTGATTDTQYFGPGTRLTVL.

The chain joins TRBV5-1 to TRBJ2-3; weak D call: TRBD2 (5 bases). The CDR3 is 15 amino acids. Germline V gene lookup returns CDR1 SGHRS and CDR2 YFSETQ. Trimming removed 4 bases at V and 0 bases at J, with 12 bases between. CDR3 sequence (DNA): TGCGCCAGCAGCAACATAGCGAGTAGCACAGATACGCAGTATTTT. Residues: CASSNIASSTDTQYF.

V and J are TRBV19 and TRBJ2-1; D ambiguous. This CDR3 comprises 14 residues. The V end lost 3 bases, the J end lost 0 bases, and 6 bases lay between the germline ends. The germline CDR1 and CDR2 sequences are LNHDA and SQIVND (reference sequence). Written as DNA, the CDR3 is TGTGCCAGTAGTATGACTGGCTCCTACAATGAGCAGTTCTTC. Translated: CASSMTGSYNEQFF.

V and J are TRBV30 and TRBJ2-2, with 12 bases that match TRBD1. The trim removed 3 bases at V and 6 bases at J, leaving 5 bases unmatched. The CDR3 covers 15 residues. Germline V lookup: CDR1 GTSNPN, CDR2 SVGIG (reference sequence). The CDR3 protein is CAWSPGTGGPGELFF. DNA of the CDR3: TGTGCCTGGAGCCCCGGGACAGGGGGCCCCGGGGAGCTGTTTTTT.

The rearrangement uses TRBV6-5 and TRBJ1-5, with TRBD1 matching over 8 bases. V lost 8 bases to trimming and J lost 5 bases; unmatched junction nucleotides: 8. Germline V gene lookup returns CDR1 MNHEY and CDR2 SVGAGI. This CDR3 is 14 amino acids long. The CDR3 bases are TGTGCCAGCGGATTAAACAGGGGGGATCAGCCCCAGCATTTT. Protein product: CASGLNRGDQPQHF.

This chain links TRBV30 with TRBJ2-5; tentative D call: TRBD2 (5 bases). This CDR3 comprises 13 residues. V was pared by 0 bases and J by 5 bases, with 10 bases between. Germline CDR1 is GTSNPN and CDR2 is SVGIG (reference sequence). CDR3 in amino acids: CAWSVTRPETQYF. The CDR3 DNA is TGTGCCTGGAGTGTTACTAGACCCGAGACCCAGTACTTC.